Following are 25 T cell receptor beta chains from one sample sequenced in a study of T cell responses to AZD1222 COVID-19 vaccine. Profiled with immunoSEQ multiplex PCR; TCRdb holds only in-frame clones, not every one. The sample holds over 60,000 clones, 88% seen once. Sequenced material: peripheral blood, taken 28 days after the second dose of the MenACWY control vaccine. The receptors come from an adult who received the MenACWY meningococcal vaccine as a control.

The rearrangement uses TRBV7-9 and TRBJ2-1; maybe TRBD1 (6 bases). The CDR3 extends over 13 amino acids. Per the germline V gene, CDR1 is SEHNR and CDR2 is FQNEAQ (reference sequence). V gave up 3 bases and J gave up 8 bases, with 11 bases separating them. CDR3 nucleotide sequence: TGTGCCAGCAGCTTCGGGACATGGGATGAGCAGTTCTTC. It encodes CASSFGTWDEQFF.

CDR3 nucleotides: TGTGCCAGCAGCCCAGGCGGCGGGACCCGCTACGAGCAGTACTTC. This sequence encodes CASSPGGGTRYEQYF. V usage is TRBV11-3 and J usage is TRBJ2-7, with D tentatively TRBD2 (6 bases). V shed 5 bases and J shed 3 bases, with 17 bases lying between them. This CDR3 is built from 15 residues. The germline CDR1 and CDR2 sequences are SGHNT and YENEEA.

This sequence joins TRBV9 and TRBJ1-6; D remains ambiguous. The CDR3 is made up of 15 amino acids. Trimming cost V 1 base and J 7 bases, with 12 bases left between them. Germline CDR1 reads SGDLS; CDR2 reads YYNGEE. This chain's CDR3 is CASSVYGRPNSPLHF. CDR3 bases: TGTGCCAGCAGCGTATACGGCAGACCGAATTCACCCCTCCACTTT.

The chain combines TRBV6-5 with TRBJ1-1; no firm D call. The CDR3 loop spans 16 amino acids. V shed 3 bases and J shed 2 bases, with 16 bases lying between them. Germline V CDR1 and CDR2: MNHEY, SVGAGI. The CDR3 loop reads CASSYFEEGGNTEAFF. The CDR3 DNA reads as TGTGCCAGCAGTTATTTTGAAGAGGGTGGAAACACTGAAGCTTTCTTT.

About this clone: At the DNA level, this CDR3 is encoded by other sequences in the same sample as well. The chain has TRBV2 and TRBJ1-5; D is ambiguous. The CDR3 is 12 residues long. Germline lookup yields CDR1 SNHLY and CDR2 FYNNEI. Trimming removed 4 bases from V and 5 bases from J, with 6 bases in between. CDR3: CASSVGDQPQHF. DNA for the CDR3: TGTGCCAGCAGTGTTGGAGATCAGCCCCAGCATTTT.

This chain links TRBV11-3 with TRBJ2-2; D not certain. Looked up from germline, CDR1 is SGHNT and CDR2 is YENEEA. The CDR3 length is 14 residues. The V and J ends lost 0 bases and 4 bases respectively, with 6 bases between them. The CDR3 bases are TGTGCCAGCAGCTTAGAAGGGTCCACCGGGGAGCTGTTTTTT. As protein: CASSLEGSTGELFF.

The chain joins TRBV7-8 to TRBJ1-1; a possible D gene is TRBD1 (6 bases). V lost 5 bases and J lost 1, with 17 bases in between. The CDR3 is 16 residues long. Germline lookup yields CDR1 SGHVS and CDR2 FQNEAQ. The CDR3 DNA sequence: TGTGCCAGCAGCCGAGCCGGGACACCCGGGAACACTGAAGCTTTCTTT. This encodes CASSRAGTPGNTEAFF.

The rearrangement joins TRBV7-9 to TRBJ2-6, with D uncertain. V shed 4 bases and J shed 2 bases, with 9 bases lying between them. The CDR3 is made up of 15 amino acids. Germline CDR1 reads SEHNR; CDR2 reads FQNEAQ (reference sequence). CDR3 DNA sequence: TGTGCCAGCAGCTCGAACCCCGCTGGGGCCAACGTCCTGACTTTC. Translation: CASSSNPAGANVLTF.

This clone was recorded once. In nucleotides, the CDR3 is TGTGCCAGCAGGCGACAGGGTTTGCACGAGCAGTACTTC. Translating gives CASRRQGLHEQYF. The chain has TRBV6-6 and TRBJ2-7; 7 bases are shared with TRBD1. Per germline, CDR1 MNHNY and CDR2 SVGAGI (reference sequence). The CDR3 runs 13 residues. J lost 5 bases, V lost 6 bases, and 7 bases had no gene match.

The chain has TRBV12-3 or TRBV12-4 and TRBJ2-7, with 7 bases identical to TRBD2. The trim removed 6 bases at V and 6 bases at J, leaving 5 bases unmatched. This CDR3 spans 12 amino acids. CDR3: CASSRGVGEQYF. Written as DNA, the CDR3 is TGTGCCAGCAGCCGGGGGGTGGGCGAGCAGTACTTC.

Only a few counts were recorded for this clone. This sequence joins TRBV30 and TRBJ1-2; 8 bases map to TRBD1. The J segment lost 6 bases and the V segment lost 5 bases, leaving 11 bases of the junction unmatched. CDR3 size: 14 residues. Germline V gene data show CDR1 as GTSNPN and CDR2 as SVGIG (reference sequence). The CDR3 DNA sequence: TGTGCCTGGGACCTGCTCTGGACAGGGCATGGCTACACCTTC. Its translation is CAWDLLWTGHGYTF.

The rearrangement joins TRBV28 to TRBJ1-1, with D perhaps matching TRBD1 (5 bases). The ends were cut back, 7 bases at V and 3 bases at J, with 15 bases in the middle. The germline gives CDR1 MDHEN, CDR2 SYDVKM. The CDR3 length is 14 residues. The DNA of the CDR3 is TGTGCCAGCAACTCGGCAGGGCGGTACACTGAAGCTTTCTTT. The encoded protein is CASNSAGRYTEAFF.

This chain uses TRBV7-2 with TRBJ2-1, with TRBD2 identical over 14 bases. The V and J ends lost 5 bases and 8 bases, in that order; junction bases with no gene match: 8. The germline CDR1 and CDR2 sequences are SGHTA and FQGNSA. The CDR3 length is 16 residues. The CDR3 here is CASSPSGLAGVDEQFF. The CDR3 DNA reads TGTGCCAGCAGCCCCTCGGGACTAGCGGGAGTTGATGAGCAGTTCTTC.

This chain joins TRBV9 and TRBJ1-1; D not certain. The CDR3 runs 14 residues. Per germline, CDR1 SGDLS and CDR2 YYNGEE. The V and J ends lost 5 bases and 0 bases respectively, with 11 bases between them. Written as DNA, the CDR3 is TGTGCCAGCAGTGCTACTTTTATGAACACTGAAGCTTTCTTT. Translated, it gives CASSATFMNTEAFF.

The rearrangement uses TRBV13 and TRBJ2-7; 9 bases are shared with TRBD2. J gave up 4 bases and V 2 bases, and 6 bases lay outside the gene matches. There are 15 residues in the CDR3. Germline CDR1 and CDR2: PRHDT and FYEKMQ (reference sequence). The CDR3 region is CASSLSSGGVYEQYF. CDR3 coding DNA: TGTGCCAGCAGCTTAAGTAGCGGGGGAGTATACGAGCAGTACTTC.

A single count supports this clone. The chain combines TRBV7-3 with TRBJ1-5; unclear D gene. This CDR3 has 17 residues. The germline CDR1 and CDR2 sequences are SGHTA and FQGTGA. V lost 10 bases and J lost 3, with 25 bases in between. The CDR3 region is CAILPSSGIFANQPQHF. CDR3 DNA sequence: TGTGCCATCCTTCCATCGTCGGGGATATTCGCCAATCAGCCCCAGCATTTT. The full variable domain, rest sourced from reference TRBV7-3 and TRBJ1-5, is GAGVSQTPSNKVTEKGKYVELRCDPISGHTALYWYRQSLGQGPEFLIYFQGTGAADDSGLPNDRFFAVRPEGSVSTLKIQRTERGDSAVYLCAILPSSGIFANQPQHFGDGTRLSIL.

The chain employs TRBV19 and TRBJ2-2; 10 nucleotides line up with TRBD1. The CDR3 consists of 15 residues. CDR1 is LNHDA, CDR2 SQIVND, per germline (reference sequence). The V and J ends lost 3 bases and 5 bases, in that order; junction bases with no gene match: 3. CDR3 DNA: TGTGCCAGTAGTATTTTGGGACAGGGGACCGGGGAGCTGTTTTTT. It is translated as CASSILGQGTGELFF. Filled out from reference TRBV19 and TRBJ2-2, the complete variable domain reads DGGITQSPKYLFRKEGQNVTLSCEQNLNHDAMYWYRQDPGQGLRLIYYSQIVNDFQKGDIAEGYSVSREKKESFPLTVTSAQKNPTAFYLCASSILGQGTGELFFGEGSRLTVL.

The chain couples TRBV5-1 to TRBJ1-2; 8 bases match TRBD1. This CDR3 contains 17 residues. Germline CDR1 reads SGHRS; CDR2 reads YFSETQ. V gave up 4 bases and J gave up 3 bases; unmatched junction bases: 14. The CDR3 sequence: CASSVRTGRAPYYGYTF. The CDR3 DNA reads TGCGCCAGCAGCGTGAGGACAGGGAGAGCTCCTTACTATGGCTACACCTTC.

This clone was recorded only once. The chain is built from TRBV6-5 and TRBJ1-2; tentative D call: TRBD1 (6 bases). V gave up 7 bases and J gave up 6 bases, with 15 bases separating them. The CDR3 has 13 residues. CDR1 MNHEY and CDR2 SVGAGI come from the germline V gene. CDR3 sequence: CASMSRQGNGYTF. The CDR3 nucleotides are TGTGCCAGCATGAGCCGGCAGGGGAATGGCTACACCTTC.

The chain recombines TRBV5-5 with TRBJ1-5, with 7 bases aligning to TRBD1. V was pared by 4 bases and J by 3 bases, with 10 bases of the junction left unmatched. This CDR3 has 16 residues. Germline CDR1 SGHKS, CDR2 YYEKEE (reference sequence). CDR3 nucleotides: TGTGCCAGCAGCCCACTAAAAACAGGGGTCAATCAGCCCCAGCATTTT. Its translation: CASSPLKTGVNQPQHF.

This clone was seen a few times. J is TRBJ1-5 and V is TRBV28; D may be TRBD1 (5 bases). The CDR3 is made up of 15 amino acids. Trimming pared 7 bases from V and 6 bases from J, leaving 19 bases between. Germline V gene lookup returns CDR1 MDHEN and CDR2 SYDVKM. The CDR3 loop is CASTSGAGTSQPQHF. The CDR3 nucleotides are TGTGCCAGCACATCCGGGGCGGGTACGAGTCAGCCCCAGCATTTT.

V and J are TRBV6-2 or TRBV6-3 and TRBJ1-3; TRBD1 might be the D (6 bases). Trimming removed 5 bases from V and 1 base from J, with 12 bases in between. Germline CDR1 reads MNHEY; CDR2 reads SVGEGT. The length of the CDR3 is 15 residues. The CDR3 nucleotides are TGTGCCAGCAGTCTCGACAGGTCATCTGGAAACACCATATATTTT. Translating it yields CASSLDRSSGNTIYF.

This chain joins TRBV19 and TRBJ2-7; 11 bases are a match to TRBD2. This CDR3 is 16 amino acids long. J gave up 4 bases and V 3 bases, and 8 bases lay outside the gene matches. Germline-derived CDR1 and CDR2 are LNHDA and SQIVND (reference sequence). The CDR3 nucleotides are TGTGCCAGTAGTATCGGTGGTGGGACTAGCGGTTACGAGCAGTACTTC. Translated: CASSIGGGTSGYEQYF.

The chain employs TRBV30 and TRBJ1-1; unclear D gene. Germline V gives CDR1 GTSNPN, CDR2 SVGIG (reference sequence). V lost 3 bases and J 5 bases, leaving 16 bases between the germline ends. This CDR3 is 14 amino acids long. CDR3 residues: CAWSKVPRRTEAFF. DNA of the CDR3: TGTGCCTGGAGCAAAGTACCCCGTCGGACTGAAGCTTTCTTT.

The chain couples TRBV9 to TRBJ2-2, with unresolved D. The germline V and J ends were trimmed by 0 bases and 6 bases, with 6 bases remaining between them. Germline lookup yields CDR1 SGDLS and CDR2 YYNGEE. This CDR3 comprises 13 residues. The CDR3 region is CASSVGFAGELFF. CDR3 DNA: TGTGCCAGCAGCGTAGGGTTTGCCGGGGAGCTGTTTTTT.